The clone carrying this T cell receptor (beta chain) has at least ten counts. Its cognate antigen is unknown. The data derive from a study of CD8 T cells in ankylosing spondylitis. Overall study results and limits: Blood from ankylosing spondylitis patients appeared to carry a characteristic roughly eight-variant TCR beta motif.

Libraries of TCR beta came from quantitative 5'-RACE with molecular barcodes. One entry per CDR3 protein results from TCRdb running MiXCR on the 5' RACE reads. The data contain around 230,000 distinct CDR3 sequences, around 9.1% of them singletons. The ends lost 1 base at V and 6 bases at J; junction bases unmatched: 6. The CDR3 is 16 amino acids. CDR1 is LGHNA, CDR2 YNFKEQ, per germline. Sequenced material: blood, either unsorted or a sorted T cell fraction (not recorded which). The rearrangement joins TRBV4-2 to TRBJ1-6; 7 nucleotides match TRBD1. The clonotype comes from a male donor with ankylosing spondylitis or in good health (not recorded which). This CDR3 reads CASSQAGGKGNSPLHF. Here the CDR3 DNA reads TGTGCCAGCAGCCAAGCAGGGGGAAAGGGTAATTCACCCCTCCACTTT.